This TCR beta chain was found in a study of cytomegalovirus exposure and HLA in healthy donors. Findings of the study overall: Earlier findings revealed that most TCR beta V segments proved productive either about 87% or about 30% of the time. Later, an analysis showed that TCR beta chains associated with HLA were more clonally expanded than others that were equally common.

The PCR ran on 60 Vbeta and 13 Jbeta primers. The repertoire was sequenced with immunoSEQ multiplex PCR; TCRdb's copy has only in-frame clones and lacks some. This listing includes around 140,000 clones. A remark on this clone: Antigen specificity is unknown.

The CDR3 spans 17 residues. CDR1 SGHVS and CDR2 FNYEAQ come from the germline V gene. V lost 3 bases, J lost 2 bases, and 18 bases lay in between. This chain uses TRBV7-6 with TRBJ2-3, with a possible D match to TRBD2 (7 bases). Sequencing was done on a sample of PBMCs. This clonotype originated in a woman aged 35 to 49 in good health and CMV-seropositive. Here the CDR3 DNA reads TGTGCCAGCAGCTTTAGGGGGGGGGCCGGCCACACAGATACGCAGTATTTT. Protein: CASSFRGGAGHTDTQYF.